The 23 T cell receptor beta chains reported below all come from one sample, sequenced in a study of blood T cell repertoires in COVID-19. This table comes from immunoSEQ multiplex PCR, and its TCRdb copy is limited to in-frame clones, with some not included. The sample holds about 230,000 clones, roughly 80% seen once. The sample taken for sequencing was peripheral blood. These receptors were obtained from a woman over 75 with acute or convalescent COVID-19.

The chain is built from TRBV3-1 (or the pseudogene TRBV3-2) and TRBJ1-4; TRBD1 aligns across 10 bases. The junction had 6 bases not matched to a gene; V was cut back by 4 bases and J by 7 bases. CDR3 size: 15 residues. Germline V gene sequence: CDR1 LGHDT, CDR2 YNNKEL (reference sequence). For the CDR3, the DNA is TGTGCCAGCAGCCCAGGACAGGGGGTCGGTGAAAAACTGTTTTTT. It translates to CASSPGQGVGEKLFF.

The CDR3 DNA is TGTGCCAGCGGGGGAAGGGGGCAAGAGACCCAGTACTTC. This codes for CASGGRGQETQYF. The chain is built from TRBV9 and TRBJ2-5; D may be TRBD1 (6 bases). Germline V CDR1 and CDR2: SGDLS, YYNGEE. Between the trimmed V and J ends, which lost 7 bases and 2 bases, there was a span of 12 bases. The CDR3 contains 13 residues.

The CDR3 nucleotides read TGTGCCAGCAGCGTAGCTGGAAGGGGCACCGGGGAGCTGTTTTTT. This translates into CASSVAGRGTGELFF. The rearrangement joins TRBV9 to TRBJ2-2; D might be TRBD1 (5 bases). The CDR3 is made up of 15 amino acids. Per the germline V gene, CDR1 is SGDLS and CDR2 is YYNGEE. V lost 0 bases, J lost 4 bases, and 10 bases lay in between. The variable domain in full, with the rest retrieved from reference TRBV9 and TRBJ2-2, is DSGVTQTPKHLITATGQRVTLRCSPRSGDLSVYWYQQSLDQGLQFLIQYYNGEERAKGNILERFSAQQFPDLHSELNLSSLELGDSALYFCASSVAGRGTGELFFGEGSRLTVL.

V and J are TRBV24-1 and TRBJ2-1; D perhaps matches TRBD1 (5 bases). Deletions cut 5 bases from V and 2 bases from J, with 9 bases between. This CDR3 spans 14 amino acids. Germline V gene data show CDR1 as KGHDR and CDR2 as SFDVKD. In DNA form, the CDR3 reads TGTGCCACCAGTGGGGGCTATACCTACAATGAGCAGTTCTTC. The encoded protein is CATSGGYTYNEQFF.

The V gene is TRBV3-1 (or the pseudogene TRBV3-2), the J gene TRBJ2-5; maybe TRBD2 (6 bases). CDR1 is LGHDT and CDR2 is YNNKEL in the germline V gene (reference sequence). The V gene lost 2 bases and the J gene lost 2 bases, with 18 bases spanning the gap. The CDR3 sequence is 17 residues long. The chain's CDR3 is CASSQSLAAVGQETQYF. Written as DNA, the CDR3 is TGTGCCAGCAGCCAATCCTTAGCGGCAGTCGGACAAGAGACCCAGTACTTC.

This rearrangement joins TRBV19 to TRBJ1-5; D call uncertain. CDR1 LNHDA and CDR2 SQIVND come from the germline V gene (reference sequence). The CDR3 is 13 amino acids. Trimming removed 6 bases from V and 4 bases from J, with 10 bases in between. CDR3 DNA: TGTGCCAGTAGCGATCAGAGGAATCAGCCCCAGCATTTT. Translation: CASSDQRNQPQHF.

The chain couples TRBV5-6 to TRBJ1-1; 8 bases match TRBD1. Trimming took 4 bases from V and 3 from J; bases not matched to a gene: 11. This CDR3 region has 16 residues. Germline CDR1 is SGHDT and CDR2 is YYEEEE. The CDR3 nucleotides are TGTGCCAGCAGCCCGAGGGCAGGGGGCAGGGACACTGAAGCTTTCTTT. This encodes CASSPRAGGRDTEAFF.

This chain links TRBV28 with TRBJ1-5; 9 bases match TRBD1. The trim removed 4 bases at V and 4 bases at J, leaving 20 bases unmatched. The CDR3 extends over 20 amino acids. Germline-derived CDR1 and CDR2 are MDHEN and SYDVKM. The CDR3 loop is CASSSQGTGLGSVGNQPQHF. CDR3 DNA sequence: TGTGCCAGCAGTTCTCAAGGGACAGGGCTGGGGTCCGTAGGAAATCAGCCCCAGCATTTT.

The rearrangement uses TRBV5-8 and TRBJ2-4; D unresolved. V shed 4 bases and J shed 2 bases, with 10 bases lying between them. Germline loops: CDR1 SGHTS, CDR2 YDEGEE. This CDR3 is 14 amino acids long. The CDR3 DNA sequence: TGTGCCAGCAGCCTTATAATGTCCAAAAACATTCAGTACTTC. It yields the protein CASSLIMSKNIQYF.

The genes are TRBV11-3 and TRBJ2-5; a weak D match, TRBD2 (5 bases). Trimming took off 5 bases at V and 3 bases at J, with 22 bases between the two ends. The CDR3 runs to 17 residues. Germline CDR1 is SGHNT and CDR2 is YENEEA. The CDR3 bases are TGTGCCAGCAGCCCCCGCTCTTCCGCCCAGCGGAAAGAGACCCAGTACTTC. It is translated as CASSPRSSAQRKETQYF.

Here the CDR3 DNA reads TGTGCCAGCACCCGACTGAGCACAGATACGCAGTATTTT. Protein product: CASTRLSTDTQYF. This sequence joins TRBV5-6 and TRBJ2-3; no firm D call. This CDR3 region has 13 residues. V was trimmed by 6 bases and J by 0 bases, leaving 8 bases between them. Germline assignment: CDR1 SGHDT and CDR2 YYEEEE.

In nucleotides, the CDR3 is TGCGCCAGCAGCTGGCCCAGGCCGGGGGAGACCCAGTACTTC. Translating gives CASSWPRPGETQYF. This chain uses TRBV5-1 with TRBJ2-5; maybe TRBD2 (5 bases). V gave up 3 bases and J gave up 5 bases, with 14 bases separating them. This CDR3 is built from 14 residues. Germline loops: CDR1 SGHRS, CDR2 YFSETQ. Complete variable domain (other parts from reference TRBV5-1 and TRBJ2-5): KAGVTQTPRYLIKTRGQQVTLSCSPISGHRSVSWYQQTPGQGLQFLFEYFSETQRNKGNFPGRFSGRQFSNSRSEMNVSTLELGDSALYLCASSWPRPGETQYFGPGTRLLVL.

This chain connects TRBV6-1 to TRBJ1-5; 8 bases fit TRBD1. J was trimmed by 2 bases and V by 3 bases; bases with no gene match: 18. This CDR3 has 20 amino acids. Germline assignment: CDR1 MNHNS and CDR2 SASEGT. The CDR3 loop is CASSDSGRQGKRLGNQPQHF. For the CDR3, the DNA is TGTGCCAGCAGTGATTCCGGGAGACAGGGGAAGCGGCTGGGCAATCAGCCCCAGCATTTT.

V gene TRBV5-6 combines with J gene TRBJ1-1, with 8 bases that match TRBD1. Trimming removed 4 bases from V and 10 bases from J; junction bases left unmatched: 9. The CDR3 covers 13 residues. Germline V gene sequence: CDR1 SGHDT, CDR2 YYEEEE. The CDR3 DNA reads TGTGCCAGCAGCGGTCACAGGGGGGCTGCAGCTTTCTTT. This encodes CASSGHRGAAAFF.

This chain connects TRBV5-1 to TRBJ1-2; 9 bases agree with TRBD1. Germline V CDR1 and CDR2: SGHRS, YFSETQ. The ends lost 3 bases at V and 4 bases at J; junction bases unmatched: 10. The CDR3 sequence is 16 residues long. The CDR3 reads CASSSTGQGEGYGYTF. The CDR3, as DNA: TGCGCCAGCAGCTCCACGGGACAGGGTGAAGGCTATGGCTACACCTTC.

The CDR3 region has the DNA TGTGCCACCAGCAGACTAGGGACAGGCCATCAGCCCCAGCATTTT. The encoded protein is CATSRLGTGHQPQHF. The rearrangement uses TRBV15 and TRBJ1-5; TRBD1 matches 8 bases. The CDR3 has 15 amino acids. V dropped 2 bases and J dropped 5; count of bases not matched to a gene: 5. CDR1 is LNHNV and CDR2 is YYDKDF in the germline V gene (reference sequence).

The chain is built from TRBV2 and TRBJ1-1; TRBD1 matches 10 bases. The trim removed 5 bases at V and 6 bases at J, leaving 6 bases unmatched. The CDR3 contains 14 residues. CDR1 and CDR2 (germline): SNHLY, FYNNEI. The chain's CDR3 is CASSPDRGRAEAFF. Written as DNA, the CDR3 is TGTGCCAGCAGTCCGGACAGGGGGAGGGCTGAAGCTTTCTTT.

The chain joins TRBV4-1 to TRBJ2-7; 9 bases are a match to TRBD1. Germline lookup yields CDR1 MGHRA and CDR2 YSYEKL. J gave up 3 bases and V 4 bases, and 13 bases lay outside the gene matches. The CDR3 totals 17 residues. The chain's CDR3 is CASSLITGTGNLYEQYF. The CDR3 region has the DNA TGCGCCAGCAGCCTTATCACCGGGACAGGGAACCTCTACGAGCAGTACTTC.

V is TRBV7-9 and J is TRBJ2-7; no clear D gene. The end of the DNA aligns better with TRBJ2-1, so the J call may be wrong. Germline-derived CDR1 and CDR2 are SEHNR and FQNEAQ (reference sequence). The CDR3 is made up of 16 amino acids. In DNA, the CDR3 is TGTGCCAGCAGCCTCTTGATCCTAGGTAGCTACAATGAGCAGTTCTTC. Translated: CASSLLILGSYNEQFF.

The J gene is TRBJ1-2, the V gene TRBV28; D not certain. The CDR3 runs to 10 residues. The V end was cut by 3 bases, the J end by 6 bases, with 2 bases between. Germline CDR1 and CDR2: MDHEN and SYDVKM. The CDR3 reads CASSFDGYTF. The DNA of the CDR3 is TGTGCCAGCAGTTTCGATGGCTACACCTTC.

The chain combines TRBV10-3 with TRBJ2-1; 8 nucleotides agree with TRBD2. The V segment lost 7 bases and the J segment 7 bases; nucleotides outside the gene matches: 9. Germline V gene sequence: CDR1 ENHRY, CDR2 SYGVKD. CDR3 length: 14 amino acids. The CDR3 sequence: CAIKPGLELNEQFF. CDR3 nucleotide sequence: TGTGCCATCAAACCGGGACTAGAGTTGAATGAGCAGTTCTTC.

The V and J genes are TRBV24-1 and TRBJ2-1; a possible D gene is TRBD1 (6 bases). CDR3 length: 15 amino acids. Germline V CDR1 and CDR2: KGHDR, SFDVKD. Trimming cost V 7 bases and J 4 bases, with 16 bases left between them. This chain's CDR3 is CATSPKGVGYNEQFF. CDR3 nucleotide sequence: TGTGCCACCAGCCCTAAGGGGGTGGGATACAATGAGCAGTTCTTC.

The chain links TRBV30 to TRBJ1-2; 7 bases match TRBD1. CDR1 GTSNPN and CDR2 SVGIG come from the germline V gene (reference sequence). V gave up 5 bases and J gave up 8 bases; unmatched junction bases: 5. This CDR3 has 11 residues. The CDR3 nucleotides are TGTGCCTGGGCTCAGGGGGTCGGCTACACCTTC. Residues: CAWAQGVGYTF.